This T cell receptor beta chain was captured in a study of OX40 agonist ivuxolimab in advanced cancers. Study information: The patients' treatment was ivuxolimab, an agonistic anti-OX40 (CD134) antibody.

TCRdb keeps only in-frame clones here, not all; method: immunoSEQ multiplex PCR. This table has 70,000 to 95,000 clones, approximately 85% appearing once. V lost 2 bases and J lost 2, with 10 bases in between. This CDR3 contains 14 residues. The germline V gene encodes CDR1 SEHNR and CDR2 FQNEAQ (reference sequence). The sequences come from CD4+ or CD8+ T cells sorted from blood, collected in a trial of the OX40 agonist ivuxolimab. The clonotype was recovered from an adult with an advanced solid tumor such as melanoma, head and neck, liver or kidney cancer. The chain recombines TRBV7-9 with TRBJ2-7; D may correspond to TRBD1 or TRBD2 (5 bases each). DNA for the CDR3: TGTGCCAGCAGCTTACCCACGGGACCCTACGAGCAGTACTTC. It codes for CASSLPTGPYEQYF.